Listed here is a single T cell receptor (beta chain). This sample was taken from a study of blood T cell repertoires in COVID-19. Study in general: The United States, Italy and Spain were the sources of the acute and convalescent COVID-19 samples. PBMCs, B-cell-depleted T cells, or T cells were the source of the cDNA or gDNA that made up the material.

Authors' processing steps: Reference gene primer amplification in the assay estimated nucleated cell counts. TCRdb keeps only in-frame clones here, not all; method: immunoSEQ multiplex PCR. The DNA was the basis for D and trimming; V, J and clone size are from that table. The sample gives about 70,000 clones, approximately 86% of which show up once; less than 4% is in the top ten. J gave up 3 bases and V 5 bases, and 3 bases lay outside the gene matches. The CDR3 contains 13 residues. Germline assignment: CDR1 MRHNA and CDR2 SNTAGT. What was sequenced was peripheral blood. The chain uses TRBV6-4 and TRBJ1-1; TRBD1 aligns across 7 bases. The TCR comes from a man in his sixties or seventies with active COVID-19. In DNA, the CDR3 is TGTGCCAGCAGTCCCAGGGGGGACACTGAAGCTTTCTTT. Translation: CASSPRGDTEAFF.